The T cell receptor beta chain under discussion was sequenced for a study of early T cells in non-severe SARS-CoV-2 infection. Germline trimming cut 3 bases from V and 4 bases from J; bases unmatched to any gene: 5. Germline-derived CDR1 and CDR2 are DFQATT and SNEGSKA (reference sequence). The CDR3 loop spans 14 amino acids. Individual cDNA molecules received unique molecular identifiers during library preparation. Via MiXCR, TCRdb re-called the 5' RACE reads, giving one row per CDR3 protein. The sample includes tens of thousands of distinct CDR3 sequences, 9% to 9.5% of them seen just once. The source is an adult who was a healthcare worker with PCR-confirmed SARS-CoV-2 infection or an uninfected control (not recorded which). The sample comprised whole blood. The rearrangement uses TRBV20-1 and TRBJ2-3; 9 bases are a match to TRBD1. CDR3 protein: CSASLQGAADTQYF. The CDR3 nucleotides read TGCAGTGCTAGTTTACAGGGGGCAGCAGATACGCAGTATTTT.